This TCR beta chain was found in a study of regulatory T cells in long-lasting Graves disease. Looking at the study overall: To qualify as persistent, Graves' disease required over 5 years of antithyroid drugs with positive TSH receptor antibodies.

Stated time point: persistent/refractory GD, antithyroid drugs over 5 years with positive TRAb. From PBMCs, RNA was extracted and then used to make the TCR library. EDTA tubes were used for drawing around 8.8 milliliters of peripheral blood. Study conclusions and caveats: New patients shared around 920 public clonotypes, fewer than the roughly 2,600 shared by persistent patients.

Arm-PCR of CDR3 regions and iRepertoire HTBI primers were used to build TCR beta libraries. MiXCR, applied by TCRdb to the multiplex PCR reads, yields one record per CDR3 protein. In the table there are 360,000 or so distinct CDR3 sequences, approximately 25% of which are singletons. To note about this clonotype: Its antigen is unknown.

The sequencing here drew on peripheral blood mononuclear cells (PBMCs), taken when the disease was refractory, from a patient treated with antithyroid drugs. This clonotype was sampled from a woman aged 40 to 49 with Graves disease.

The CDR3 coding sequence is TGTGCCAGCGGCAAACCGGGGGCAGGGTACCATGAAAAACTGTTTTTT. This gives the protein CASGKPGAGYHEKLFF. The rearrangement joins TRBV5-5 to TRBJ1-4; a possible D gene is TRBD1 (6 bases). V gave up 7 bases and J gave up 6 bases, with 22 bases separating them. Germline values: CDR1 SGHKS, CDR2 YYEKEE (reference sequence). There are 16 residues in the CDR3.